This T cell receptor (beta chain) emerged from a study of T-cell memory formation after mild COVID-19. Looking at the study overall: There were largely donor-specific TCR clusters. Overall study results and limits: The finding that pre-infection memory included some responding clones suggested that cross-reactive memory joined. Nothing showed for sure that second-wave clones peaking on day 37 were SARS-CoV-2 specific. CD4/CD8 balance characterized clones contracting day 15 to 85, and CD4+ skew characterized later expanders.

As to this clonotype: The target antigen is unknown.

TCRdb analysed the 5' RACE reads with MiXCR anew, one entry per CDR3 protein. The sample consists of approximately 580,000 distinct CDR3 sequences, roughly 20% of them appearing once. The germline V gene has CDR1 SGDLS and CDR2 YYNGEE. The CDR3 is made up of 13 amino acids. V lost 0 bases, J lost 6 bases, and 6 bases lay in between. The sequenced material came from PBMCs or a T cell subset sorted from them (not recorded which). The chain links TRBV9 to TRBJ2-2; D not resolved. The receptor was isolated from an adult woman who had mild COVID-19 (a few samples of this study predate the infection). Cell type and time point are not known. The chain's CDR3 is CASSVADSGELFF. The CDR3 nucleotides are TGTGCCAGCAGCGTAGCAGATTCCGGGGAGCTGTTTTTT. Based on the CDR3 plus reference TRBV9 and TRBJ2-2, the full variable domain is DSGVTQTPKHLITATGQRVTLRCSPRSGDLSVYWYQQSLDQGLQFLIQYYNGEERAKGNILERFSAQQFPDLHSELNLSSLELGDSALYFCASSVADSGELFFGEGSRLTVL.